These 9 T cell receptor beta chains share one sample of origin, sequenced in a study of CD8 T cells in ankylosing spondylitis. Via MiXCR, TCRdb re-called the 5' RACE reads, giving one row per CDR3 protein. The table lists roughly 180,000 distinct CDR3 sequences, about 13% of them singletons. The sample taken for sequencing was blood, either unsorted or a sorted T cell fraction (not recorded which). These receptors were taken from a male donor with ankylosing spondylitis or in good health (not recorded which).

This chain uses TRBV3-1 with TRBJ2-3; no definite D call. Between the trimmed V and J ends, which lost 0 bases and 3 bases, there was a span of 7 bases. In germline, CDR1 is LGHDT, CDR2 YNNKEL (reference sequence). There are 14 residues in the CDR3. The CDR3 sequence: CASSQDETTDTQYF. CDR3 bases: TGTGCCAGCAGCCAAGACGAGACTACAGATACGCAGTATTTT.

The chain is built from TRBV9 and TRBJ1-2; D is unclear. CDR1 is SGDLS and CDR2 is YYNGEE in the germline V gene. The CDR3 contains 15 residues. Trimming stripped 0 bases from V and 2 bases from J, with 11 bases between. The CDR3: CASSVVPGANYGYTF. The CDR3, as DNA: TGTGCCAGCAGCGTAGTACCGGGAGCGAACTATGGCTACACCTTC.

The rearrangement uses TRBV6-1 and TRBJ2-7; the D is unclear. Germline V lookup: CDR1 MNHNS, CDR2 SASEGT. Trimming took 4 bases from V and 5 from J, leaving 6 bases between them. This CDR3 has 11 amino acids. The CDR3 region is CASSAYNEQYF. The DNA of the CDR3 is TGTGCCAGCAGTGCCTATAACGAGCAGTACTTC.

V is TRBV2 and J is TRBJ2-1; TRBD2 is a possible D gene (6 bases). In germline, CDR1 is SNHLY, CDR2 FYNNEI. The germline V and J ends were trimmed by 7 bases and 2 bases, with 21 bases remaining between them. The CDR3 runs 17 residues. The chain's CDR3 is CASISSGLRKTYNEQFF. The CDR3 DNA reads TGTGCCAGCATAAGTAGCGGACTACGAAAAACCTACAATGAGCAGTTCTTC.

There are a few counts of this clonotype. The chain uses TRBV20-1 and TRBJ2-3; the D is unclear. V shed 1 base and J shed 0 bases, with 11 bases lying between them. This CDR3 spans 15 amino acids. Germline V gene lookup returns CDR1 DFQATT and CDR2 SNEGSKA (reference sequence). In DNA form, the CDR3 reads TGCAGTGCTAGAGGCCTGCTGGACAGCACAGATACGCAGTATTTT. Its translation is CSARGLLDSTDTQYF.

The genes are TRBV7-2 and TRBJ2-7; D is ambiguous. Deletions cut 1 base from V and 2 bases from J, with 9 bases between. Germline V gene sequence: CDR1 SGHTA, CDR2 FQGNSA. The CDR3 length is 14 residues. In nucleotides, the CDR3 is TGTGCCAGCAGCTTAGAGGTGGGCGCCTACGAGCAGTACTTC. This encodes CASSLEVGAYEQYF.

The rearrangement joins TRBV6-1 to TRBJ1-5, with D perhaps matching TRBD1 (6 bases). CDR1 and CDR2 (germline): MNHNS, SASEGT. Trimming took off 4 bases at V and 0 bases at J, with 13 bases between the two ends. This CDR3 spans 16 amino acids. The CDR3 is CASSAADSYSNQPQHF. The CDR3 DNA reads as TGTGCCAGCAGTGCGGCGGACAGTTATAGCAATCAGCCCCAGCATTTT.

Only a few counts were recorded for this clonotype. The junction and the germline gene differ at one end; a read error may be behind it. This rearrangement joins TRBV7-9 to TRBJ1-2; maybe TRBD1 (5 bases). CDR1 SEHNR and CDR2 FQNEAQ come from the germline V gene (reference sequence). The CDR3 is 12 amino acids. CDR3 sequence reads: CASSLEGAGASF. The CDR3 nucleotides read TGTGCCAGCAGCTTAGAAGGGGCAGGAGCGTCCTTC. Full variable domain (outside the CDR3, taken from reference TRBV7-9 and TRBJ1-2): DTGVSQNPRHKITKRGQNVTFRCDPISEHNRLYWYRQTLGQGPEFLTYFQNEAQLEKSRLLSDRFSAERPKGSFSTLEIQRTEQGDSAMYLCASSLEGAGASFGSGTRLTVV.

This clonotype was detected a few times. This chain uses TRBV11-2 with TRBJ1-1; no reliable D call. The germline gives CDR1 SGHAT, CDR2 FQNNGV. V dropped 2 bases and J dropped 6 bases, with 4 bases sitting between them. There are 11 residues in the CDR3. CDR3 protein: CASSLLAEAFF. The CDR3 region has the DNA TGTGCCAGCAGCTTACTCGCTGAAGCTTTCTTT.